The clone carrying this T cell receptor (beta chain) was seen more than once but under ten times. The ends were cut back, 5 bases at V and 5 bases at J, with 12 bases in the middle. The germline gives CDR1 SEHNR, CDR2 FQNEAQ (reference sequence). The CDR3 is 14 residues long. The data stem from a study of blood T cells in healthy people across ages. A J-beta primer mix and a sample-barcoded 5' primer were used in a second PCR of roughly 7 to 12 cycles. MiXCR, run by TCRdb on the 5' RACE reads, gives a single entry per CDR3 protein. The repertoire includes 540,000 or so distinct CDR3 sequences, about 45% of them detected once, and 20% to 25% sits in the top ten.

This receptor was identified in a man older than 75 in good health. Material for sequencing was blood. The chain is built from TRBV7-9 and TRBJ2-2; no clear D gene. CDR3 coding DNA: TGTGCCAGCAGCACCAATAGTCTGACCGGGGAGCTGTTTTTT. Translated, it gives CASSTNSLTGELFF.